This T cell receptor (beta chain) was sequenced for a study of cytomegalovirus exposure and HLA in healthy donors. Findings of the study overall: Both high specificity and high sensitivity reportedly marked the classifier's diagnosis of cytomegalovirus status. A later examination showed that TCR association rates differed by HLA locus, with DRB1 most and HLA-C fewest.

Concerning this clone itself: The antigen remains unidentified.

The primer mix had 60 Vbeta and 13 Jbeta primers. The protocol was immunoSEQ multiplex PCR, while the TCRdb copy is restricted to in-frame clones and leaves out a portion. Of roughly 100,000 clones listed, 77% are singletons. The origin of this receptor is a woman between 40 and 55 years old in good health and CMV-seropositive. Sequenced material: PBMCs.

The CDR3, as DNA: TGTGCCACCAGCGGTGACATATATCAGCCCCAGCATTTT. Protein: CATSGDIYQPQHF. The chain combines TRBV15 with TRBJ1-5; D unresolved. The V gene's germline CDR1 is LNHNV and CDR2 YYDKDF (reference sequence). V lost 5 bases and J 5 bases, leaving 10 bases between the germline ends. This CDR3 has 13 residues.